The 17 T cell receptor beta chains below all came from one sample that was sequenced in a study of neurological immune-mediated disorders. TCRdb reprocessed the 5' RACE reads with MiXCR, giving one entry per CDR3 protein. The data contain tens of thousands of distinct CDR3 sequences, around 5% of them singletons. The sequencing input was PBMCs. Receptors originate from a man between 18 and 29 years old with multiple sclerosis.

In the case of this clonotype: The missing conserved phenylalanine or tryptophan at the end of this CDR3 makes a read error likely. The V gene is TRBV9, the J gene TRBJ1-4; no definite D call. Looked up from germline, CDR1 is SGDLS and CDR2 is YYNGEE. This CDR3 spans 14 amino acids. V shed 0 bases and J shed 8 bases, with 11 bases lying between them. CDR3 amino acids: CASSVDSGDEKLFN. The DNA for the CDR3 is TGTGCCAGCAGCGTAGACAGCGGCGACGAAAAACTGTTTAAT.

This clonotype has at least ten counts. V gene TRBV20-1 combines with J gene TRBJ1-1; D not resolved. Per germline, CDR1 DFQATT and CDR2 SNEGSKA (reference sequence). V was cut by 3 bases and J by 1 base, with 9 bases left in between. The CDR3 spans 13 residues. This CDR3 is CSARRDPNTEAFF. The DNA of the CDR3 is TGCAGTGCTAGGCGAGACCCGAACACTGAAGCTTTCTTT.

Points on this clonotype: This clone may be a read error of a much larger clone one base away. The chain recombines TRBV5-1 with TRBJ2-7, with 11 nucleotides matching TRBD1. The CDR3 spans 13 residues. CDR1 is SGHRS and CDR2 is YFSETQ in the germline V gene. V trimming: 5 bases; J trimming: 7 bases; junction bases outside the gene matches: 5. CDR3: CASSGQGAEEQYF. CDR3 sequence (DNA): TGCGCCAGCAGTGGACAGGGGGCGGAAGAGCAGTACTTC.

By sample fraction, this clonotype is medium-sized. The rearrangement uses TRBV10-2 and TRBJ2-7; TRBD1 aligns across 7 bases. V was pared by 1 base and J by 0 bases, with 3 bases of the junction left unmatched. Germline V lookup: CDR1 WSHSY, CDR2 SAAADI. This CDR3 is 15 amino acids long. The DNA of the CDR3 is TGCGCCAGCAGTGAGTTTAACAGGGGCTCCTACGAGCAGTACTTC. Translation: CASSEFNRGSYEQYF.

This clonotype was counted ten times or more. V gene TRBV20-1 combines with J gene TRBJ2-1, with 9 nucleotides matching TRBD2. CDR1 is DFQATT, CDR2 SNEGSKA, per germline (reference sequence). The CDR3 is 13 residues long. V shed 3 bases and J 6 bases; nucleotides not matched to a gene: 3. The CDR3 DNA reads TGCAGTGCTAGGATACTAGCGGGCAATGAGCAGTTCTTC. Translated, it gives CSARILAGNEQFF.

This clonotype was detected ten times or more. The genes are TRBV5-1 and TRBJ2-7, with D uncertain. The CDR3 has 13 amino acids. Per the germline V gene, CDR1 is SGHRS and CDR2 is YFSETQ. Trimming shortened V by 4 bases and J by 5 bases, and 13 bases separated the two germline ends. For the CDR3, the DNA is TGCGCCAGCAGCCTTATTATAGCCGACGAGCAGTACTTC. It yields the protein CASSLIIADEQYF. The entire variable domain, with the rest obtained from reference TRBV5-1 and TRBJ2-7, is as follows: KAGVTQTPRYLIKTRGQQVTLSCSPISGHRSVSWYQQTPGQGLQFLFEYFSETQRNKGNFPGRFSGRQFSNSRSEMNVSTLELGDSALYLCASSLIIADEQYFGPGTRLTVT.

Only a few counts were recorded for this clonotype. One end of the junction fails to match germline, which may point to a read error. V gene TRBV12-3 or TRBV12-4 combines with J gene TRBJ1-5; D gene ambiguous. CDR3 length equals 12 residues. The chain's CDR3 is CASSFSRQPQNF. CDR3 nucleotide sequence: TGTGCCAGCAGTTTTTCCCGCCAGCCCCAGAATTTT.

This clonotype was recorded at least ten times. The V call is TRBV5-6, the J call TRBJ2-7, with TRBD1 matching 9 bases. Germline assignment: CDR1 SGHDT and CDR2 YYEEEE. The CDR3 sequence is 14 residues long. Losses at the gene ends were 3 bases for V and 5 bases for J; bases not matched to a gene: 6. CDR3 bases: TGTGCCAGCAGCTCTATACAGGGGGCCCACGAGCAGTACTTC. Translating it yields CASSSIQGAHEQYF.

The rearrangement joins TRBV11-2 to TRBJ1-1; 8 bases fit TRBD1. Germline V gene sequence: CDR1 SGHAT, CDR2 FQNNGV. The CDR3 loop spans 15 amino acids. The junction had 8 bases not matched to a gene; V was cut back by 5 bases and J by 3 bases. Here the CDR3 reads CASSVRQGKDTEAFF. CDR3 coding DNA: TGTGCCAGCAGCGTCAGACAGGGGAAGGACACTGAAGCTTTCTTT.

Remarks on this clonotype: At one end, the junction sequence differs from germline, possibly due to a read error. The chain couples TRBV20-1 to TRBJ1-6; D may be TRBD1 (6 bases). CDR1 and CDR2 from the germline V gene are DFQATT and SNEGSKA (reference sequence). This CDR3 comprises 14 residues. The CDR3 sequence: CSAFKNRVNSPLNF. CDR3 sequence (DNA): TGCAGTGCTTTTAAGAACAGGGTTAATTCACCCCTCAACTTT.

This clonotype was counted many times. The CDR3 sequence is CASSLEPRGSYEQYF. CDR3 nucleotides: TGTGCCAGCAGCTTAGAACCCCGAGGGTCCTACGAGCAGTACTTC. The chain is built from TRBV7-2 and TRBJ2-7; weak D call: TRBD2 (5 bases). V lost 1 base to trimming and J lost 1 base, with 11 bases between them. The CDR3 totals 15 residues. Germline CDR1 is SGHTA and CDR2 is FQGNSA.

This clonotype was found many times. CDR3 DNA sequence: TGTGCCAGCAGCTTTACCCTTGGGGACTATGGCTACACCTTC. The encoded protein is CASSFTLGDYGYTF. The rearrangement links TRBV5-5 to TRBJ1-2; D not resolved. Germline CDR1 is SGHKS and CDR2 is YYEKEE (reference sequence). V lost 2 bases and J 3 bases, leaving 11 bases between the germline ends. This CDR3 has 14 residues.

This clonotype has at least ten counts. The chain has TRBV5-1 and TRBJ1-1, with 9 bases aligning to TRBD1. V shed 0 bases, J shed 6 bases, and the junction held 6 bases outside the gene matches. The length of the CDR3 is 15 residues. CDR1 SGHRS and CDR2 YFSETQ come from the germline V gene. The CDR3 region is CASSLGQGVESEAFF. The CDR3 DNA follows: TGCGCCAGCAGCTTGGGACAGGGGGTTGAATCTGAAGCTTTCTTT.

This clonotype was counted many times. V and J are TRBV7-2 and TRBJ2-6, with 7 bases that match TRBD2. Germline values: CDR1 SGHTA, CDR2 FQGNSA. The V and J ends lost 3 bases and 0 bases, in that order; junction bases with no gene match: 8. The CDR3 is made up of 18 amino acids. The CDR3 region is CASSFVPGLLSGANVLTF. The CDR3 nucleotides read TGTGCCAGCAGCTTCGTCCCGGGACTACTCTCTGGGGCCAACGTCCTGACTTTC.

The sample holds many counts of this clonotype. Here the CDR3 DNA reads TGCAGTGCTATAAACAGGGGAAACTATGGCTACACCTTC. The encoded protein is CSAINRGNYGYTF. This rearrangement joins TRBV20-1 to TRBJ1-2, with 7 bases matching TRBD1. This CDR3 has 13 amino acids. CDR1 and CDR2 (germline): DFQATT, SNEGSKA (reference sequence). V shed 4 bases, J shed 2 bases, and the junction held 4 bases outside the gene matches.

Turning to this clonotype: A much larger clone lies one base from this, so it may be a read error. The V call is TRBV7-2, the J call TRBJ2-3; no definite D call. This CDR3 spans 11 amino acids. From germline, CDR1 is SGHTA and CDR2 FQGNSA. In DNA form, the CDR3 reads TGTGCCAGCAGATTAGTAGATACGCAGTATTTT. Translated: CASRLVDTQYF.

This clonotype has ten or more counts. V and J are TRBV28 and TRBJ2-5; 13 positions agree with TRBD2. The junction had 5 bases not matched to a gene; V was cut back by 4 bases and J by 3 bases. Germline V gene sequence: CDR1 MDHEN, CDR2 SYDVKM. This CDR3 is 16 amino acids long. The CDR3 DNA follows: TGTGCCAGCAGTTGGGGGACTAGCGGGATTGAAGAGACCCAGTACTTC. This sequence encodes CASSWGTSGIEETQYF.